The 7 T cell receptor beta chains below come from one sample, sequenced in a study of vaccination effects on CD4 cells after COVID-19. The authors isolated CD4+ T cells after roughly 10 days of culture. Every participant took two doses of the BNT162b2 or mRNA-1273 vaccine. Repertoires were generated with immunoSEQ multiplex PCR, while TCRdb's copy carries only in-frame clones and drops some. Among under 70,000 clones listed, around 74% were seen once. These receptors' antigens are unknown. Sequences were derived from CD4+ T cells from PBMCs cultured without peptide, sampled after COVID-19 vaccination. Source of these receptors: a human donor who received a COVID-19 vaccine.

The rearrangement joins TRBV5-1 to TRBJ1-2; no clear D gene. Trimming stripped 0 bases from V and 4 bases from J, with 13 bases between. The CDR3 contains 15 residues. The germline gives CDR1 SGHRS, CDR2 YFSETQ. The CDR3 sequence is CASSLGSESTYGYTF. The CDR3 bases are TGCGCCAGCAGCTTGGGTTCAGAATCTACCTATGGCTACACCTTC.

This chain joins TRBV5-1 and TRBJ2-7; TRBD2 aligns across 7 bases. The CDR3 extends over 14 amino acids. V shed 7 bases, J shed 3 bases, and the junction held 10 bases outside the gene matches. From germline, CDR1 is SGHRS and CDR2 YFSETQ. CDR3 residues: CASRSTAGDYEQYV. The CDR3 DNA reads TGCGCCAGCCGTTCCACCGCGGGAGACTACGAGCAGTACGTC.

The chain links TRBV30 to TRBJ2-4; D might be TRBD1 (5 bases). This CDR3 is 11 amino acids long. V was shortened by 0 bases and J by 16 bases, with 13 bases between the two germline ends. The germline V gene encodes CDR1 GTSNPN and CDR2 SVGIG (reference sequence). The CDR3 sequence is CAWSVGAAAYF. CDR3 in DNA: TGTGCCTGGAGTGTAGGGGCGGCCGCTTACTTC.

The CDR3 DNA is TGTGCCAGCAGCCCGAGAGGGACAGGGATCTATGGCTACACCTTC. The encoded protein is CASSPRGTGIYGYTF. This chain uses TRBV4-2 with TRBJ1-2, with 9 bases aligning to TRBD1. The CDR3 loop spans 15 amino acids. Germline V gene sequence: CDR1 LGHNA, CDR2 YNFKEQ. J was trimmed by 4 bases and V by 4 bases; bases with no gene match: 7.

The chain uses TRBV6-5 and TRBJ2-6; D gene uncertain. Germline V gives CDR1 MNHEY, CDR2 SVGAGI. This CDR3 has 13 residues. V lost 7 bases and J 0 bases, leaving 4 bases between the germline ends. This CDR3 reads CASKSSGANVLTF. The CDR3 DNA is TGTGCCAGCAAAAGCTCTGGGGCCAACGTCCTGACTTTC.

CDR3 protein: CASTSRALFSYNSPLHF. The CDR3 DNA follows: TGTGCCAGCACCTCCCGGGCTCTGTTCTCCTATAATTCACCCCTCCACTTT. V gene TRBV7-9 combines with J gene TRBJ1-6; D is unresolved. The CDR3 has 17 residues. Germline CDR1 SEHNR, CDR2 FQNEAQ (reference sequence). V was pared by 7 bases and J by 0 bases, with 16 bases between.

A single count supports this clone. The J gene is TRBJ1-2, the V gene TRBV7-2; D gene uncertain. The CDR3 is 13 residues long. V lost 2 bases to trimming and J lost 4 bases, with 8 bases between them. Germline lookup yields CDR1 SGHTA and CDR2 FQGNSA. Here the CDR3 reads CASSLQEGYGYTF. In DNA, the CDR3 is TGTGCCAGCAGCTTACAGGAGGGCTATGGCTACACCTTC.